Described below is a single TCR beta chain sequence and its context. Germline V lookup: CDR1 LGHNA, CDR2 YSLEER. V gave up 3 bases and J gave up 0 bases; unmatched junction bases: 7. The CDR3 is 16 amino acids. These data are taken from a study of cytotoxic CD8 clonotypes in ibrutinib-treated CLL. TCRdb's copy holds only in-frame clones and misses some; the assay was immunoSEQ multiplex PCR. The sample consists of 200,000 to 250,000 clones, 70% to 75% of them appearing once. V gene TRBV4-3 combines with J gene TRBJ2-7, with 8 bases matching TRBD2. The specimen comprised PBMCs, sampled after 12 months of ibrutinib treatment. The receptor comes from a human donor with chronic lymphocytic leukemia. DNA for the CDR3: TGCGCCAGCAGCCAGACCTTTAGCGGGGTCTCCTACGAGCAGTACTTC. Residues: CASSQTFSGVSYEQYF.